A selection of T cell receptor beta chains follows, all from one sample in a study of blood T cell repertoires in COVID-19. Repertoires were generated with immunoSEQ multiplex PCR, while TCRdb's copy carries only in-frame clones and drops some. Of around 150,000 clones in the sample, roughly 85% are singletons; the top ten hold more than 6.5%. Sample: peripheral blood. The receptors stem from a woman aged 55-70 years with COVID-19, enrolled during active disease. The CDR3 runs from the conserved cysteine through the conserved F or W. Each record gives: CDR3 length, V gene, J gene, CDR3 protein.

>15|TRBV25-1|TRBJ1-2
CASSAPTGGSRGYTF
>14|TRBV5-1|TRBJ1-5
CASSLSGDNQPQHF
>14|TRBV6-5|TRBJ1-1
CASSYSGQAQGAFF
>14|TRBV10-2|TRBJ2-7
CASSESTGGYEQYF
>15|TRBV9|TRBJ1-1
CASSVWTEFNTEAFF
>13|TRBV2|TRBJ1-6
CASSESGESPLHF
>16|TRBV6-1|TRBJ1-2
CASSALTRSPDYGYTF
>17|TRBV11-2|TRBJ1-1
CASSLVPSGGTAVEAFF
>16|TRBV9|TRBJ2-3
CASSVDDTGYTDTQYF
>14|TRBV5-1|TRBJ2-5
CASSLLELQETQYF
>13|TRBV12-3/TRBV12-4|TRBJ1-2
CASSGQGTYGYTF
>11|TRBV29-1|TRBJ1-4
CSVRLLEKLFF
>12|TRBV25-1|TRBJ1-2
CASSELAGGYTF
>13|TRBV5-8|TRBJ2-1
CATYRALYNEQFF
>17|TRBV5-1|TRBJ1-3
CASSLHNQGAAGNTIYF
>15|TRBV2|TRBJ2-1
CASSVGTSAAREQFF
>13|TRBV19|TRBJ2-7
CASSIEGAYEQYF
>14|TRBV5-4|TRBJ2-7
CASSPAGRIYEQYF
>14|TRBV12-5|TRBJ2-1
CASGLITYYNEQFF
>12|TRBV12-3/TRBV12-4|TRBJ1-2
CASSPISSGYTF
>16|TRBV27|TRBJ1-2
CASSFSPTGPNYGYTF
>15|TRBV14|TRBJ1-2
CASSPVGVLSGGYTF
>16|TRBV5-6|TRBJ1-6
CASSLAEYRANSPLHF
>13|TRBV6-6|TRBJ1-6
CASSPLPGGPLHF
>14|TRBV6-5|TRBJ1-1
CASREGAWDTEAFF